The clone carrying this T cell receptor (beta chain) was detected a few times. Germline assignment: CDR1 MDHEN and CDR2 SYDVKM. The CDR3 consists of 12 residues. The ends lost 10 bases at V and 0 bases at J; junction bases unmatched: 3. These data belong to a study of T cell changes during pregnancy in multiple sclerosis. The table came from immunoSEQ multiplex PCR; TCRdb's copy has only in-frame clones and leaves some out. The sample carries about 130,000 clones, about 95% recorded once. The receptor's source is a female donor with multiple sclerosis, enrolled in a pregnancy study. V gene TRBV28 combines with J gene TRBJ2-7; 7 nucleotides align to TRBD1. The material was peripheral blood, obtained after pregnancy. The DNA of the CDR3 is TGTGCCACGGACAGGAACTCCTACGAGCAGTACTTC. Its protein product is CATDRNSYEQYF.